Presented here are 7 T cell receptor beta chains from one specimen sequenced in a study of vaccination and CD4 T cells after COVID-19. The Oncomine TCR Beta short-read assay sequenced DNA from cultured CD4+ T cells. TCRdb re-called the PCR reads through MiXCR, storing one row per CDR3 protein. The sample consists of about 17,000 distinct CDR3 sequences, about 50% of them appearing once. Antigen specificity for these receptors is unknown. Described time point: late sampling 161 to 241 days after vaccination in a few convalescent patients. Specified treatment: roughly 10-day PBMC culture with coronavirus spike peptide pools or control peptides (ViraFEST assay). The material was CD4+ T cells from blood, cultured in vitro, obtained about 7 months after SARS-CoV-2 vaccination. These receptors all stem from a human donor who had recovered from COVID-19.

This clonotype was counted between two and nine times. The J gene is TRBJ2-5, the V gene TRBV19; 9 bases are shared with TRBD1. Germline V gene sequence: CDR1 LNHDA, CDR2 SQIVND (reference sequence). V trimming: 4 bases; J trimming: 9 bases; junction bases outside the gene matches: 12. There are 15 residues in the CDR3. The DNA of the CDR3 is TGTGCCAGTAGTACGCGGGACAGGGCAACAGTATCCCAGTACTTC. This translates into CASSTRDRATVSQYF. Full variable domain (rest looked up from reference TRBV19 and TRBJ2-5): DGGITQSPKYLFRKEGQNVTLSCEQNLNHDAMYWYRQDPGQGLRLIYYSQIVNDFQKGDIAEGYSVSREKKESFPLTVTSAQKNPTAFYLCASSTRDRATVSQYFGPGTRLLVL.

In this sample, this clonotype turned up a few times. The rearrangement joins TRBV24-1 to TRBJ2-1; no clear D gene. Germline CDR1 and CDR2: KGHDR and SFDVKD. CDR3 length: 13 amino acids. V lost 3 bases, J lost 2 bases, and 4 bases lay in between. The CDR3 DNA follows: TGTGCCACCAGTGATGTGGCCTACAATGAGCAGTTCTTC. Translation: CATSDVAYNEQFF.

The chain is built from TRBV20-1 and TRBJ2-5; D remains ambiguous. The germline V gene encodes CDR1 DFQATT and CDR2 SNEGSKA (reference sequence). With 6 bases removed from V and 3 bases from J, the gap between germline ends came to 11 bases. The CDR3 has 12 amino acids. The CDR3 sequence is CSANRAEETQYF. For the CDR3, the DNA is TGCAGTGCAAACCGGGCCGAAGAGACCCAGTACTTC.

This clonotype was seen only a few times. The chain combines TRBV20-1 with TRBJ1-5, with unresolved D. Per germline, CDR1 DFQATT and CDR2 SNEGSKA (reference sequence). Trimming stripped 7 bases from V and 7 bases from J, with 17 bases between. The CDR3 has 13 amino acids. CDR3 region: CSGPPESRQPQHF. CDR3 nucleotide sequence: TGCAGTGGCCCACCAGAATCGAGGCAGCCCCAGCATTTT.

The count of this clonotype is one. The gene calls are TRBV11-2 and TRBJ2-7; a weak D match, TRBD1 (5 bases). The CDR3 contains 12 residues. V was clipped by 1 base and J by 7 bases, with 8 bases between them. Germline V CDR1 and CDR2: SGHAT, FQNNGV. The CDR3 DNA reads as TGTGCCAGCAGCTTAGTTCAGGGTGAGCAGTACTTC. This gives the protein CASSLVQGEQYF.

The chain is built from TRBV7-8 and TRBJ2-3, with TRBD2 matching over 10 bases. Germline loops: CDR1 SGHVS, CDR2 FQNEAQ. V shed 5 bases and J 2 bases; nucleotides not matched to a gene: 7. The CDR3 is made up of 16 amino acids. The CDR3 nucleotides read TGTGCCAGCAGCCTCAGGACTAGCGGTCACACAGATACGCAGTATTTT. Residues: CASSLRTSGHTDTQYF.

V and J are TRBV29-1 and TRBJ1-1; 9 positions agree with TRBD1. CDR1 SQVTM and CDR2 ANQGSEA come from the germline V gene. This CDR3 spans 13 amino acids. V was clipped by 4 bases and J by 3 bases; unmatched bases: 3. The CDR3, as DNA: TGCAGCGTTGTTGGACAGGGGTACACTGAAGCTTTCTTT. Protein sequence: CSVVGQGYTEAFF.